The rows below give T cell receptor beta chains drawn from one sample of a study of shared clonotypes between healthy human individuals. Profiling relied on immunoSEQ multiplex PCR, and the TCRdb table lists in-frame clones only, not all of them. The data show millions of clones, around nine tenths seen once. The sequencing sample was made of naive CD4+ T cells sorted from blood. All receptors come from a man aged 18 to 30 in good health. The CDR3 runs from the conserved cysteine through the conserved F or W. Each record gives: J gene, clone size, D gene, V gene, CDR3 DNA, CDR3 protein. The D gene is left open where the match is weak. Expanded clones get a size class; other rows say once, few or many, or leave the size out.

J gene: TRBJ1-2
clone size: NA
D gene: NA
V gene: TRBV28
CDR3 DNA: TGTGCCAGCACCTCACCCAGGGTTAACTATGGCTACACCTTC
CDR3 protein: CASTSPRVNYGYTF

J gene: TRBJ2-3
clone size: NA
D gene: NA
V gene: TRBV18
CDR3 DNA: TGTGCCAGCTCACCACCAGGGCAGGCCACAGATACGCAGTATTTT
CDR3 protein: CASSPPGQATDTQYF

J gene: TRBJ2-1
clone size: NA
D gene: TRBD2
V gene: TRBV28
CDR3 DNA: TGTGCCAGCAGTTCTCCGGGGAGGGCAACCTACAATGAGCAGTTCTTC
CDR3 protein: CASSSPGRATYNEQFF

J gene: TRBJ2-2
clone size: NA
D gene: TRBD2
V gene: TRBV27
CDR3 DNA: TGTGCCAGCAGTCTGGGACTAATCCCCGGGGAGCTGTTTTTT
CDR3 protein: CASSLGLIPGELFF

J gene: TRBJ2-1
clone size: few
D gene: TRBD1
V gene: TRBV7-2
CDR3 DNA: TGTGCCAGCAGCTTAGCGGCCGGGACAGGGTACAATGAGCAGTTCTTC
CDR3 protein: CASSLAAGTGYNEQFF

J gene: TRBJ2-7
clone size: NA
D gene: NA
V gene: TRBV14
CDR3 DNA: TGTGCCAGCAGCCAACTTTACAGGGTCTTCGGGAACGAGCAGTACTTC
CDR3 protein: CASSQLYRVFGNEQYF

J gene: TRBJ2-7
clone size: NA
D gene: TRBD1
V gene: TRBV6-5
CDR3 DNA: TGTGCCAGCAGTTCCGGGACAGGGGGATCCCTTTACTTC
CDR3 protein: CASSSGTGGSLYF

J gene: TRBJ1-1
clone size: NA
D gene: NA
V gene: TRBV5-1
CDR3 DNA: TGCGCCAGCAGCTTGTTGGGGGCTTTCAAGACTGAAGCTTTCTTT
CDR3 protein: CASSLLGAFKTEAFF

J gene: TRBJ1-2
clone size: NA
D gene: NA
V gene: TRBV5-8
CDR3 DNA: TGTGCCAGCAGCTTGGAGGCCAGGGGCTATGGCTACACCTTC
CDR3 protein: CASSLEARGYGYTF

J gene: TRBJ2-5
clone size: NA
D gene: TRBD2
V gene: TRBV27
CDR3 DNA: TGTGCCAGCAGTCCGGGACTAGCGGGGAAAGAGACCCAGTACTTC
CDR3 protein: CASSPGLAGKETQYF

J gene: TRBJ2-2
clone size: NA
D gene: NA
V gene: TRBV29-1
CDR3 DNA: TGCAGCGCCAATGATGGGACATCCAACGGGGAGCTGTTTTTT
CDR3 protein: CSANDGTSNGELFF

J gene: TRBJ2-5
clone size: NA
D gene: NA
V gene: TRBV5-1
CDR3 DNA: TGCGCCAGCAGCTTGGGCCCGACATCTGGCCAGTACTTC
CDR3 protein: CASSLGPTSGQYF

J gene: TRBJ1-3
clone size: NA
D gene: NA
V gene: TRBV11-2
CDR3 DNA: TGTGCCAGCAGCTTAGAGGGCCGCTCTGGAAACACCATATATTTT
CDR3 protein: CASSLEGRSGNTIYF

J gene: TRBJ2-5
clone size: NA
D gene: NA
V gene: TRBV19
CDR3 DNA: TGTGCCAGTAGTATAACCCGGAAAGAGACCCAGTACTTC
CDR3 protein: CASSITRKETQYF

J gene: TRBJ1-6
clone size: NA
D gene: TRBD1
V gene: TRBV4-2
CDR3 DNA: TGTGCCAGCAGCCAAACTCCGGGACAGGTTAATTCACCCCTCCACTTT
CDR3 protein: CASSQTPGQVNSPLHF

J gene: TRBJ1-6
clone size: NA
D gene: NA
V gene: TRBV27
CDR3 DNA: TGTGCCAGCACCTGGGCAGGCCCAGGGAATTCACCCCTCCACTTT
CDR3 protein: CASTWAGPGNSPLHF

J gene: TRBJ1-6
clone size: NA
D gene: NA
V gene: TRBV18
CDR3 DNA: TGTGCCAGCTCACCTTCCGGGACAACTAATTCACCCCTCCACTTT
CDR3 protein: CASSPSGTTNSPLHF

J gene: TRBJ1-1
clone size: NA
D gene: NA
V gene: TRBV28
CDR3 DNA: TGTGCCAGCAGTTACAGCGTGAACACTGAAGCTTTCTTT
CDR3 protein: CASSYSVNTEAFF

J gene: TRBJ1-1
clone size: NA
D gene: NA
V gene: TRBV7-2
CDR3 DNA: TGTGCCAGCAGCTTAGGGGGGGGCAGGGTGGACACTGAAGCTTTCTTT
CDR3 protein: CASSLGGGRVDTEAFF

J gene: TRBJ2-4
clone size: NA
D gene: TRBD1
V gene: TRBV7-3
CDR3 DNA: TGTGCCAGCAGCTTAACGGGACAGGGTACCCACAGCATTCAGTACTTC
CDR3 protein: CASSLTGQGTHSIQYF

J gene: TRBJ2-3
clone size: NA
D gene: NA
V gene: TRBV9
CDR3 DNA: TGTGCCAGCAGCGTAGGACTGGCTACAGATACGCAGTATTTT
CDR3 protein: CASSVGLATDTQYF

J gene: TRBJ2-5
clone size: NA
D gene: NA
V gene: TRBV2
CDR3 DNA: TGTGCCAGCACCTTAGACACAGTGAAGACCCAGTACTTC
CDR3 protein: CASTLDTVKTQYF

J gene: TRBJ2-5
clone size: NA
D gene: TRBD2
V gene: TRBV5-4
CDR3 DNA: TGTGCCAGCAGCTCCCGCGGCAGCGGGGCGGGGGAGACCCAGTACTTC
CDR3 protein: CASSSRGSGAGETQYF

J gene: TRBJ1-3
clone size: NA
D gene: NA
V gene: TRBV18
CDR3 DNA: TGTGCCAGCTCACCACTAGGCCGGCAGAACGGTGGAAACACCATATATTTT
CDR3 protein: CASSPLGRQNGGNTIYF

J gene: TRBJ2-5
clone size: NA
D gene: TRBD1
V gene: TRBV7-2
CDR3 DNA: TGTGCCAGCAGCTTAGGGGGACAGGGCAAAGAGACCCAGTACTTC
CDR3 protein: CASSLGGQGKETQYF

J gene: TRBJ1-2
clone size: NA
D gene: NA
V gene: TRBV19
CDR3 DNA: TGTGCCAGTACGGGAACCCAAGGGAGACTAAACTATGGCTACACCTTC
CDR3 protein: CASTGTQGRLNYGYTF

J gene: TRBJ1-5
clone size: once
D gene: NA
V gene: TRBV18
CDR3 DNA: TGTGCCAGCTCACCTGCCGGGGTTGGCAATCAGCCCCAGCATTTT
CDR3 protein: CASSPAGVGNQPQHF

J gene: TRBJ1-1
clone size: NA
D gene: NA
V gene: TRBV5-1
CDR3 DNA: TGCGCCAGCAGCGCTACAGTGAACACTGAAGCTTTCTTT
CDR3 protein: CASSATVNTEAFF

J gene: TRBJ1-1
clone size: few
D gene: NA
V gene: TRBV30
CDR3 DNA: TGTGCCTGGAGTAGTCAGGGAGGGATCACTGAAGCTTTCTTT
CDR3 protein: CAWSSQGGITEAFF

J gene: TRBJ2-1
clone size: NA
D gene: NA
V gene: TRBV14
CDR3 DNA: TGTGCCAGCAGCCAAGACAGTTACAATGAGCAGTTCTTC
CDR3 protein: CASSQDSYNEQFF

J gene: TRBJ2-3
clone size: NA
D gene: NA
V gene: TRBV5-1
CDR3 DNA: TGCGCCAGCAGCCATACGGGGGCGAAAGATACGCAGTATTTT
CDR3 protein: CASSHTGAKDTQYF

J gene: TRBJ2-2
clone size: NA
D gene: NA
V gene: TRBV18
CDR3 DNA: TGTGCCAGCTCACCACGGGGGACAAAGAACACCGGGGAGCTGTTTTTT
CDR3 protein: CASSPRGTKNTGELFF

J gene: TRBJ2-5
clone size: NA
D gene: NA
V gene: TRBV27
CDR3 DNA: TGTGCCAGCAGGGGACAACCGGGGACCCAGTACTTC
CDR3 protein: CASRGQPGTQYF

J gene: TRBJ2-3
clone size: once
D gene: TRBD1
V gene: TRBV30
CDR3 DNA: TGTGCCTGGAATTCCGGGACAGTGGGTGGTACGCAGTATTTT
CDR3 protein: CAWNSGTVGGTQYF

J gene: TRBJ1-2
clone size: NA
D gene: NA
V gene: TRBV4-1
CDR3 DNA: TGCGCCAGCAGCCAAGATACAGGTCTTAACTATGGCTACACCTTC
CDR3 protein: CASSQDTGLNYGYTF

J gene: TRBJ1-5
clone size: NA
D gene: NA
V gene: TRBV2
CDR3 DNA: TGTGCCAGCAGTGCTGTAGCCACCAACAATCAGCCCCAGCATTTT
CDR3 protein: CASSAVATNNQPQHF

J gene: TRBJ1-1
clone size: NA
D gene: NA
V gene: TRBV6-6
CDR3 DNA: TGTGCCAGCACCTTCGGTGGTACTGAAGCTTTCTTT
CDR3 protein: CASTFGGTEAFF

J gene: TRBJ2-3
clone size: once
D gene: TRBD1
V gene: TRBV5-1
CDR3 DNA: TGCGCCAGCAGCCCCGGGACAGGGGGAACAGATACGCAGTATTTT
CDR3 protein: CASSPGTGGTDTQYF

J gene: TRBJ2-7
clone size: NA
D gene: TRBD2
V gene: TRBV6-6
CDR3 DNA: TGTGCCAGCAGAGCACTAGCGCCCCGGGGAGGCGAGCAGTACTTC
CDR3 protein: CASRALAPRGGEQYF

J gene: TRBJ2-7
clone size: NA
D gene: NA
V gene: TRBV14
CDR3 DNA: TGTGCCAGCAGCGGGGGTCCAGGCGAGCAGTACTTC
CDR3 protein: CASSGGPGEQYF

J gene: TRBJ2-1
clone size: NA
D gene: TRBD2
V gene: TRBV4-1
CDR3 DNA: TGCGCCAGCAGCCTGCAGGGACTAGCGTTACCCAATGAGCAGTTCTTC
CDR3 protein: CASSLQGLALPNEQFF

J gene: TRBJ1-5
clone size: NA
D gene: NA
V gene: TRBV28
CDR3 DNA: TGTGCCAGCACCTCCAGGCGCAATCAGCCCCAGCATTTT
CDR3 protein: CASTSRRNQPQHF

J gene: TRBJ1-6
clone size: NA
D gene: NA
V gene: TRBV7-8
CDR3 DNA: TGTGCCAGCAGCCCCCCGTCGGGTAATTCACCCCTCCACTTT
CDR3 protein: CASSPPSGNSPLHF

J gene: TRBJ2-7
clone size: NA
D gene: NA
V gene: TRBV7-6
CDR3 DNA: TGTGCCAGCAGCTTACGGGAAGGTTGGGAGCAGTACTTC
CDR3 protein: CASSLREGWEQYF

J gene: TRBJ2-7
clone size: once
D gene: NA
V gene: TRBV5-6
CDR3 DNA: TGTGCCAGCTCCAACAGGGACTCCTACGAGCAGTACTTC
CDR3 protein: CASSNRDSYEQYF

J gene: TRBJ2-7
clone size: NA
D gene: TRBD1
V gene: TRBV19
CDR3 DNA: TGTGCCAGTAGTACCCTTACAGGGGGGAGGTACGAGCAGTACTTC
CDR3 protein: CASSTLTGGRYEQYF

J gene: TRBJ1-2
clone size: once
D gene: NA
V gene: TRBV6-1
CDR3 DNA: TGTGCCAGCAGTGAGCCGGGAACCGGATACTATGGCTACACCTTC
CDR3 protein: CASSEPGTGYYGYTF